Ten or more counts support the clone carrying this T cell receptor beta chain. Its target is not known. This CDR3 spans 16 amino acids. V shed 2 bases and J 1 base; nucleotides not matched to a gene: 5. Germline V gene data show CDR1 as SGHTA and CDR2 as FQGNSA. This entry belongs to a study of T-cell memory formation after mild COVID-19. Study-wide background: TCR clusters were mostly donor specific. Overall study results and limits: The study found balanced CD4/CD8 in clones contracting day 15 to 85 and a CD4+ lean in later expanders.

cDNA libraries for TCR alpha and TCR beta, carrying sample barcodes and UMIs, came from 5'RACE with constant-segment primers. TCRdb called the 5' RACE reads again in MiXCR, with one record for every CDR3 protein. The table has under 200,000 distinct CDR3 sequences, around a tenth seen once; the top ten hold 3.8%. The receptor was derived from a young man who had mild COVID-19 (a few samples of this study predate the infection). Cell type and time point are not known. The chain links TRBV7-2 to TRBJ2-3; the match to TRBD2 covers 8 bases. The source material was PBMCs or a T cell subset sorted from them (not recorded which). CDR3 region: CASSLLVTSGTDTQYF. As DNA, the CDR3 is TGTGCCAGCAGCTTACTCGTGACTAGCGGCACAGATACGCAGTATTTT.